The clone carrying this TCR beta chain appeared once. These data come from a study of shared clonotypes between healthy human individuals. CD45RO negativity and positive selection for CCR7 defined naive CD8 cells, a population that excluded terminally differentiated effector memory CD45RA+ cells. Generated by immunoSEQ multiplex PCR, the TCRdb table keeps only in-frame clones and is missing some. The sample includes around 2,000,000 clones, approximately 94% of them seen just once. This CDR3 is 13 amino acids long. Germline assignment: CDR1 SGHRS and CDR2 YFSETQ. V lost 2 bases to trimming and J lost 4 bases, with 9 bases between them.

Sequenced sample: naive CD8+ T cells sorted from blood. The source of this sequence is a man aged 18 to 30 in good health. The gene calls are TRBV5-1 and TRBJ1-2; maybe TRBD1 (6 bases). The CDR3 sequence: CASSFGQFYGYTF. The CDR3 DNA is TGCGCCAGCAGCTTCGGACAGTTCTATGGCTACACCTTC. Variable domain in full (rest from reference TRBV5-1 and TRBJ1-2): KAGVTQTPRYLIKTRGQQVTLSCSPISGHRSVSWYQQTPGQGLQFLFEYFSETQRNKGNFPGRFSGRQFSNSRSEMNVSTLELGDSALYLCASSFGQFYGYTFGSGTRLTVV.